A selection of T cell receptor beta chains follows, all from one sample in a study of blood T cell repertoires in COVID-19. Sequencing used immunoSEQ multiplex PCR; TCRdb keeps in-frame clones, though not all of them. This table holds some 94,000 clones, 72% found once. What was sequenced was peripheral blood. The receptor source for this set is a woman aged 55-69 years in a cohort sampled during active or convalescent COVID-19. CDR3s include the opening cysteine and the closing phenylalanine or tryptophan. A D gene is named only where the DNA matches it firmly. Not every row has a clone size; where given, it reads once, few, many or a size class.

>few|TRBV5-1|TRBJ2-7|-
TGCGCCAGCAGCTTGGGACAGGTCTACGAGCAGTACTTC
CASSLGQVYEQYF
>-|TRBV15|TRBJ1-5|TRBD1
TGTGCCACCAGCAGACCGGGACAGCCCAATCAGCCCCAGCATTTT
CATSRPGQPNQPQHF
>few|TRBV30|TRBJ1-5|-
TGTGCCTGGAGTGTACAGAATAGCAATCAGCCCCAGCATTTT
CAWSVQNSNQPQHF
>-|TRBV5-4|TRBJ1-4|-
TGTGCCAGCAGCTTGGTTGGGGCAGATGAAAAACTGTTTTTT
CASSLVGADEKLFF
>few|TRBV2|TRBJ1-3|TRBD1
TGTGCCAGCAGTGCAGGGGGCAACTCTGGAAACACCATATATTTT
CASSAGGNSGNTIYF
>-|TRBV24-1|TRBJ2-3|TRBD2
TGTGCCACCAGTGACCCGATCGTAGCGGGGGGGAGCACAGATACGCAGTATTTT
CATSDPIVAGGSTDTQYF
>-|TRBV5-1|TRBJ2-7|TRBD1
TGCGCCAGCAGCTTGCTGGGACAGGGAATATTCGAGCAGTACTTC
CASSLLGQGIFEQYF
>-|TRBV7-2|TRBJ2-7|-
TGTGCCAGCAGCTCCTCACTTCAGGGTGGTGAGCAGTACTTC
CASSSSLQGGEQYF
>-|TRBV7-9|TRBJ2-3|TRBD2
TGTGCCAGCAGCTTAGGACTAGCGGGGGGGAGGACAGATACGCAGTATTTT
CASSLGLAGGRTDTQYF
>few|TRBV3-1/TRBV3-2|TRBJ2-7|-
TGTGCCAGCAGCCCTTCGGGGGCCTACGAGCAGTACTTC
CASSPSGAYEQYF
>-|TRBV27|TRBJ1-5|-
TGTGCCAGCAGCCTACTAGGGAATCAGCCCCAGCATTTT
CASSLLGNQPQHF
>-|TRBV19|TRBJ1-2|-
TGTGCCAGTAGTGCCCCGGGGGGGGCTAACTATGGCTACACCTTC
CASSAPGGANYGYTF
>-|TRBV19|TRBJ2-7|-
TGTGCCAGCCCTCCCCCCTACGAGCAGTACTTC
CASPPPYEQYF
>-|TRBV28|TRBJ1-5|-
TGTGCCACCACCTCGGGGAATCAGCCCCAGCATTTT
CATTSGNQPQHF
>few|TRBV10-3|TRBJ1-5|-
TGTGCCATCAGTGATTCCCGAGGGGGAAGCAATCAGCCCCAGCATTTT
CAISDSRGGSNQPQHF
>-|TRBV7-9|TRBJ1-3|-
TGTGCCAGCAGCCTCCGCCGGGGCTCTGGAAACACCATATATTTT
CASSLRRGSGNTIYF
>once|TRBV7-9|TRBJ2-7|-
TGTGCCAGCAGCTCCCATGGGGCTATAGCCTACGAGCAGTACTTC
CASSSHGAIAYEQYF
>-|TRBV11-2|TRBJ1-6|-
TGTGCCAGCAGCCAGGGGAGAGGGAAGTCACCCCTCCACTTT
CASSQGRGKSPLHF
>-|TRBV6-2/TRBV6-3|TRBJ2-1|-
TGTGCCAGCAGTCTCATTCACTCGAAGCAGTTCTTC
CASSLIHSKQFF
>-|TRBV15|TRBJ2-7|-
TGTGCCACCAGCAGAGACAGGGTGGGCGAGCAGTACTTC
CATSRDRVGEQYF
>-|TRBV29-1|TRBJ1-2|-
TGCAGCGTTGACCCGGGAGGGGGTGACTATGGCTACACCTTC
CSVDPGGGDYGYTF
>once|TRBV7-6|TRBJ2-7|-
TGTGCCAGCAGCTTAGGCCAGAACTACGAGCAGTACTTC
CASSLGQNYEQYF
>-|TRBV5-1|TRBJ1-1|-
TGCGCCAGCAGCTTGGGAATAGCGTCCAGCCTGAACACTGAAGCTTTCTTT
CASSLGIASSLNTEAFF
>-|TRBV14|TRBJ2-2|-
TGTGCCAGCAGCCAATTATTCGGAGTTTACGGCGGGGAGCTGTTTTTT
CASSQLFGVYGGELFF
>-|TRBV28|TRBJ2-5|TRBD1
TGTGCCAGCAGTTTCGGGTGGACAGGGGGCCAAGAGACCCAGTACTTC
CASSFGWTGGQETQYF
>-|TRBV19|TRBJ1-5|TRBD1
TGTGCCAGTGGTCATAACTACAGGGGTGGGCTAATAGGTAGCAATCAGCCCCAGCATTTT
CASGHNYRGGLIGSNQPQHF
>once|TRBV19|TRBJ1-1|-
TGTGCCAGTATGGGACTAAGTTTGAACACTGAAGCTTTCTTT
CASMGLSLNTEAFF
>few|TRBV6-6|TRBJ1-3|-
TGTGCCAGCAGTTACGGACAGAACTCTGGAAACACCATATATTTT
CASSYGQNSGNTIYF
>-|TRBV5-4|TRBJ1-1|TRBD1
TGTGCCAGCAAGACCGGGGGGACAGGGGTGAACACTGAAGCTTTCTTT
CASKTGGTGVNTEAFF
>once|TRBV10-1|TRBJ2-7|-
TGCGCCAGCAGTGAGAATCTCTACGAGCAGTACTTC
CASSENLYEQYF
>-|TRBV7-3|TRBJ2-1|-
TGTGCCAGCAGCTTAATCCGGGGGAGCGCCTACAATGAGCAGTTCTTC
CASSLIRGSAYNEQFF
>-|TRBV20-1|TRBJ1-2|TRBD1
TGCAGTGCTTCGGACAGGGACGGCTACACCTTC
CSASDRDGYTF
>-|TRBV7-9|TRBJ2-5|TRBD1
TGTGCCAGCAGCGCACAGGGGTTCGACGGGGAGACCCAGTACTTC
CASSAQGFDGETQYF
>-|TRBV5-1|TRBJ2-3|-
TGCGCCAGCAGCCAACAGGGCACAGATACGCAGTATTTT
CASSQQGTDTQYF
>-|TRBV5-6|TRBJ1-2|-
TGTGCCAGCAGCTTGTTTGGGCCCTCCTATGGCTACACCTTC
CASSLFGPSYGYTF
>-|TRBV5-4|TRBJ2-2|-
TGTGCCAGCAGCTTGGGACAGGTATCCGGGGAGCTGTTTTTT
CASSLGQVSGELFF
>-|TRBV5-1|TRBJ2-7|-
TGCGCCAGCAGCTTGGAACGGGAGCAGTACTTC
CASSLEREQYF
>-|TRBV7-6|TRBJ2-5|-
TGTGCCAGCGAGCCCGGGGACCAAGAGACCCAGTACTTC
CASEPGDQETQYF
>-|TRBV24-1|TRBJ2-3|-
TGTGCCACCAGTGACCCGACAGCCACAGATACGCAGTATTTT
CATSDPTATDTQYF
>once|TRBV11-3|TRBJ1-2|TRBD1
TGTGCCAGCAGTACTGGGGCACCAGGGGGTAACGGCTACACCTTC
CASSTGAPGGNGYTF
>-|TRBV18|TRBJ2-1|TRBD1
TGTGCCAGCTCACCACCCCGGGACAGGGGGTCCTACAATGAGCAGTTCTTC
CASSPPRDRGSYNEQFF
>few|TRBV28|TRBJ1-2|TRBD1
TGTGCCAGCAGTTCAGGGGGGACAGAGTATGGCTACACCTTC
CASSSGGTEYGYTF
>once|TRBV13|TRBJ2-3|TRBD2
TGTGCCAGCAGCCTCGGACTAGCGGGCACAGATACGCAGTATTTT
CASSLGLAGTDTQYF
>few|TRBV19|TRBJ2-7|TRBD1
TGTGCCAGTAGTATTGCAGGGGGTCACGAGCAGTACTTC
CASSIAGGHEQYF
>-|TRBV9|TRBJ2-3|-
TGTGCCAGCAGCGTAACGACATTTAGCACAGATACGCAGTATTTT
CASSVTTFSTDTQYF
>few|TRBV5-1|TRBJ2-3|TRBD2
TGCGCCAGCAGAGGTTTTGCTAGCGGTAGCACAGATACGCAGTATTTT
CASRGFASGSTDTQYF
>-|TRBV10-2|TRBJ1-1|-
TGCGCCAGCAGCCGGGGAAGTTACAGGGATGAAGCTTTCTTT
CASSRGSYRDEAFF
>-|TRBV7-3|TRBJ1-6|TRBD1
TGTGCCAGCAGCTTATACGGGACAGGGGCAAATTCACCCCTCCACTTT
CASSLYGTGANSPLHF
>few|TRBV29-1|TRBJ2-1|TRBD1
TGCAGCGTTGTTCGGGACAGGGGGTTTTACAATGAGCAGTTCTTC
CSVVRDRGFYNEQFF
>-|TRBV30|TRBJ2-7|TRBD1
TGTGCCTGGAGTGCACAGGGGATGGGCCGGTTTTACGAGCAGTACTTC
CAWSAQGMGRFYEQYF
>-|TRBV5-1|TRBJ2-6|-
TGCGCCAGCAGTGATCCTCGAGCACCTGGGGCCAACGTCCTGACTTTC
CASSDPRAPGANVLTF
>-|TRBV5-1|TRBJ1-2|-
TGCGCCAGCAGCTCGGGAACCGCTCGTGAGAGCTATGGCTACACCTTC
CASSSGTARESYGYTF
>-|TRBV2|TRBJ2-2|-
TGTGCCAGCAGGGGGCTAAGAGCGAACACCGGGGAGCTGTTTTTT
CASRGLRANTGELFF
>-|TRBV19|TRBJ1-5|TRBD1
TGTGCCAGTAGTATTGCCGGGACAGAAAGCAATCAGCCCCAGCATTTT
CASSIAGTESNQPQHF
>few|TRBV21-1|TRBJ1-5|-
TGTGCCAGCAGCAAAGGGCAAAGCAATCAGCCCCAGCATTTT
CASSKGQSNQPQHF
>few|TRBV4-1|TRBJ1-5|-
TGCGCCAGCAGCCAAGCACAGGGCGGCAATCAGCCCCAGCATTTT
CASSQAQGGNQPQHF
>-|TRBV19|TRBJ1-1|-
TGTGCCAGTAGTATCGTGGCGGGGGCCGCTTTCTTT
CASSIVAGAAFF
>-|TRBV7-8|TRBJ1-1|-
TGTGCCAGCAGCTTAATAATCACTGAAGCTTTCTTT
CASSLIITEAFF
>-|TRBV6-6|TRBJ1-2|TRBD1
TGTGCCAGCAGTATACAGGGGGGCTACACCTTC
CASSIQGGYTF